These T cell receptor beta chains were read from a single sample in a study of T-cell reconstitution after alpha-beta-depleted transplantation in children. From the PCR reads, TCRdb called clonotypes with MiXCR, one entry per CDR3 protein. Of a few hundred thousand distinct CDR3 sequences in the sample, roughly a quarter were seen once. This specimen consisted of PBMCs, obtained before TCRalphabeta/CD19-depleted stem cell transplant. The receptor set was obtained from a boy in the first two years of life with Wiskott-Aldrich syndrome, due to receive a stem cell transplant. CDR3s include the opening cysteine and the closing phenylalanine or tryptophan. The D gene is left open where the match is weak. Clone size is shown for a subset of rows, as once, few, many or a class of expanded clone.

abundance: few
d_gene: TRBD2
j_gene: TRBJ2-1
v_gene: TRBV6-4
CDR3aa: CASRTSGSAEQFF
CDR3nt: TGTGCCAGCAGGACTAGCGGGAGTGCGGAGCAGTTCTTC

abundance: .
d_gene: TRBD2
j_gene: TRBJ2-2
v_gene: TRBV11-2
CDR3aa: CASSLVVGVAGGPDTGELFF
CDR3nt: TGTGCCAGCAGCTTAGTGGTGGGCGTCGCGGGAGGGCCGGACACCGGGGAGCTGTTTTTT

abundance: .
d_gene: .
j_gene: TRBJ2-7
v_gene: TRBV6-6
CDR3aa: CASSFQYEQYF
CDR3nt: TGTGCCAGCAGTTTTCAATACGAGCAGTACTTC

abundance: .
d_gene: TRBD1
j_gene: TRBJ2-5
v_gene: TRBV6-2/TRBV6-3
CDR3aa: CASRLREEKRVWDRGETQYF
CDR3nt: TGTGCCAGCAGACTAAGAGAGGAAAAACGTGTCTGGGACAGGGGTGAGACCCAGTACTTC

abundance: few
d_gene: TRBD2
j_gene: TRBJ2-1
v_gene: TRBV6-1
CDR3aa: CASRPGTRSEGEQFF
CDR3nt: TGTGCCAGCAGACCCGGGACTAGGTCTGAGGGGGAGCAGTTCTTC

abundance: .
d_gene: TRBD2
j_gene: TRBJ2-5
v_gene: TRBV5-1
CDR3aa: CASRPSGREETQYF
CDR3nt: TGCGCCAGCAGGCCTAGCGGGAGGGAAGAGACCCAGTACTTC

abundance: .
d_gene: TRBD2
j_gene: TRBJ2-1
v_gene: TRBV12-3/TRBV12-4
CDR3aa: CASSLILADNEQFF
CDR3nt: TGTGCCAGCAGTTTAATACTAGCGGACAATGAGCAGTTCTTC

abundance: .
d_gene: TRBD2
j_gene: TRBJ2-1
v_gene: TRBV5-4
CDR3aa: CASSSGLAGINEQFF
CDR3nt: TGTGCCAGCAGCTCGGGACTAGCGGGAATCAATGAGCAGTTCTTC

abundance: few
d_gene: .
j_gene: TRBJ1-1
v_gene: TRBV3-1
CDR3aa: CASARGKSAEAFF
CDR3nt: TGTGCCAGCGCCCGGGGGAAGAGCGCTGAAGCTTTCTTT

abundance: .
d_gene: TRBD2
j_gene: TRBJ2-7
v_gene: TRBV3-1
CDR3aa: CASSQARREGLNEQYF
CDR3nt: TGTGCCAGCAGCCAAGCGAGGAGGGAGGGCCTGAACGAGCAGTACTTC

abundance: .
d_gene: .
j_gene: TRBJ1-5
v_gene: TRBV6-1
CDR3aa: CASRKTVNQPQHF
CDR3nt: TGTGCCAGCAGGAAGACGGTCAATCAGCCCCAGCATTTT

abundance: few
d_gene: TRBD1
j_gene: TRBJ2-3
v_gene: TRBV13
CDR3aa: CASSIGTGGTDTQYF
CDR3nt: TGTGCCAGCAGCATAGGGACAGGTGGCACAGATACGCAGTATTTT

abundance: .
d_gene: .
j_gene: TRBJ2-1
v_gene: TRBV5-1
CDR3aa: CASSLTLGLDADYNEQFF
CDR3nt: TGCGCCAGCAGCTTGACGTTGGGTCTGGACGCAGACTACAATGAGCAGTTCTTC

abundance: few
d_gene: .
j_gene: TRBJ2-3
v_gene: TRBV18
CDR3aa: CASSPPGGESLNARTDTQYF
CDR3nt: TGTGCCAGCTCACCACCGGGGGGAGAGTCACTAAATGCCCGCACAGATACGCAGTATTTT

abundance: .
d_gene: TRBD2
j_gene: TRBJ2-5
v_gene: TRBV5-1
CDR3aa: CASSHGASGNQETQYF
CDR3nt: TGCGCCAGCAGCCATGGTGCTAGCGGGAACCAAGAGACCCAGTACTTC

abundance: once
d_gene: TRBD1
j_gene: TRBJ2-6
v_gene: TRBV20-1
CDR3aa: CSATLRGKGANVLTF
CDR3nt: TGCAGTGCTACTCTCAGGGGGAAAGGGGCCAACGTCCTGACTTTC

abundance: few
d_gene: .
j_gene: TRBJ2-6
v_gene: TRBV20-1
CDR3aa: CSARDVPGNSGANVLTF
CDR3nt: TGCAGTGCTAGAGATGTCCCCGGTAACTCTGGGGCCAACGTCCTGACTTTC

abundance: .
d_gene: .
j_gene: TRBJ1-5
v_gene: TRBV7-6
CDR3aa: CAGSLIPGDYNQPQHF
CDR3nt: TGTGCCGGCAGCTTAATCCCGGGGGATTACAATCAGCCCCAGCATTTT

abundance: few
d_gene: .
j_gene: TRBJ2-1
v_gene: TRBV5-1
CDR3aa: CASSLDQRISYNEQFF
CDR3nt: TGCGCCAGCAGCTTGGACCAGCGGATCTCCTACAATGAGCAGTTCTTC

abundance: .
d_gene: TRBD1
j_gene: TRBJ1-3
v_gene: TRBV7-2
CDR3aa: CASSLGVRGSGNTIYF
CDR3nt: TGTGCCAGCAGCTTAGGGGTCAGGGGGTCTGGAAACACCATATATTTT

abundance: few
d_gene: .
j_gene: TRBJ2-1
v_gene: TRBV5-1
CDR3aa: CALGTKNEQFF
CDR3nt: TGCGCCCTGGGAACGAAAAATGAGCAGTTCTTC

abundance: .
d_gene: TRBD2
j_gene: TRBJ2-1
v_gene: TRBV18
CDR3aa: CASSPGTSGRSNEQFF
CDR3nt: TGTGCCAGCTCCCCTGGGACTAGCGGGAGATCTAATGAGCAGTTCTTC

abundance: .
d_gene: .
j_gene: TRBJ2-2
v_gene: TRBV5-1
CDR3aa: CASSLGKTTGELFF
CDR3nt: TGCGCCAGCAGCTTGGGCAAGACCACCGGGGAGCTGTTTTTT

abundance: few
d_gene: TRBD2
j_gene: TRBJ2-1
v_gene: TRBV2
CDR3aa: CASSEDQREYNEQFF
CDR3nt: TGTGCCAGCAGTGAAGACCAGCGGGAGTACAATGAGCAGTTCTTC

abundance: few
d_gene: TRBD1
j_gene: TRBJ1-2
v_gene: TRBV5-5
CDR3aa: CASSPQDRASNGYTF
CDR3nt: TGTGCCAGCAGCCCGCAGGACAGGGCTTCCAATGGCTACACCTTC

abundance: few
d_gene: TRBD1
j_gene: TRBJ1-4
v_gene: TRBV5-1
CDR3aa: CASSEPVRGPRGEKLFF
CDR3nt: TGCGCCAGCAGCGAACCGGTCAGGGGGCCAAGAGGTGAAAAACTGTTTTTT

abundance: .
d_gene: TRBD2
j_gene: TRBJ2-4
v_gene: TRBV20-1
CDR3aa: CSAYYRSAGVAKNIQYF
CDR3nt: TGCAGTGCCTACTATCGGTCCGCGGGGGTAGCCAAAAACATTCAGTACTTC

abundance: few
d_gene: .
j_gene: TRBJ2-2
v_gene: TRBV7-9
CDR3aa: CASSLGGTGSGELFF
CDR3nt: TGTGCCAGCAGCTTAGGCGGTACAGGGAGCGGGGAGCTGTTTTTT

abundance: few
d_gene: .
j_gene: TRBJ1-2
v_gene: TRBV4-1
CDR3aa: CASRNREGLNYGYTF
CDR3nt: TGCGCCAGCAGAAACCGTGAGGGGCTGAACTATGGCTACACCTTC

abundance: few
d_gene: TRBD1
j_gene: TRBJ2-7
v_gene: TRBV28
CDR3aa: CASSSTGVSLHEQYF
CDR3nt: TGTGCCAGCAGTTCAACAGGGGTTAGCCTCCACGAGCAGTACTTC

abundance: .
d_gene: .
j_gene: TRBJ2-5
v_gene: TRBV20-1
CDR3aa: CSASRLRETQYF
CDR3nt: TGCAGTGCCTCTAGGCTGAGAGAGACCCAGTACTTC

abundance: .
d_gene: .
j_gene: TRBJ1-3
v_gene: TRBV20-1
CDR3aa: CSAVGPGNTIYF
CDR3nt: TGCAGTGCCGTGGGCCCTGGAAACACCATATATTTT

abundance: few
d_gene: .
j_gene: TRBJ1-1
v_gene: TRBV10-2
CDR3aa: CASSAMGNTEAFF
CDR3nt: TGCGCCAGCAGTGCCATGGGGAACACTGAAGCTTTCTTT

abundance: .
d_gene: .
j_gene: TRBJ1-5
v_gene: TRBV5-5
CDR3aa: CASSWQGNQPQHF
CDR3nt: TGTGCCAGCAGCTGGCAGGGGAATCAGCCCCAGCATTTT

abundance: few
d_gene: .
j_gene: TRBJ2-4
v_gene: TRBV4-1
CDR3aa: CASSQEPGVAKNIQYF
CDR3nt: TGCGCCAGCAGCCAAGAACCCGGGGTGGCCAAAAACATTCAGTACTTC

abundance: few
d_gene: .
j_gene: TRBJ2-5
v_gene: TRBV5-1
CDR3aa: CASRPGPIQETQYF
CDR3nt: TGCGCCAGCAGGCCGGGACCAATCCAAGAGACCCAGTACTTC

abundance: .
d_gene: .
j_gene: TRBJ2-3
v_gene: TRBV5-6
CDR3aa: CASSLKRSFTDTQYF
CDR3nt: TGTGCCAGCAGCTTGAAGCGGTCCTTCACAGATACGCAGTATTTT

abundance: few
d_gene: .
j_gene: TRBJ1-2
v_gene: TRBV5-1
CDR3aa: CASSLGPVANYGYTF
CDR3nt: TGCGCCAGCAGCTTGGGCCCGGTGGCTAACTATGGCTACACCTTC

abundance: few
d_gene: TRBD2
j_gene: TRBJ2-7
v_gene: TRBV27
CDR3aa: CASSPGRTSASYEQYF
CDR3nt: TGTGCCAGCAGCCCTGGGAGGACTAGCGCATCCTACGAGCAGTACTTC

abundance: .
d_gene: TRBD2
j_gene: TRBJ2-1
v_gene: TRBV20-1
CDR3aa: CSASSGRKYNEQFF
CDR3nt: TGCAGTGCATCTAGCGGGAGGAAATACAATGAGCAGTTCTTC

abundance: .
d_gene: .
j_gene: TRBJ2-5
v_gene: TRBV5-1
CDR3aa: CASSSQGPVEETQYF
CDR3nt: TGCGCCAGCAGCTCCCAGGGTCCGGTCGAAGAGACCCAGTACTTC

abundance: .
d_gene: .
j_gene: TRBJ2-3
v_gene: TRBV5-1
CDR3aa: CASSLNPSTDTQYF
CDR3nt: TGCGCCAGCAGCTTGAACCCGAGCACAGATACGCAGTATTTT

abundance: few
d_gene: .
j_gene: TRBJ2-1
v_gene: TRBV20-1
CDR3aa: CSASRWEGSNEQFF
CDR3nt: TGCAGTGCTAGTAGGTGGGAAGGGAGCAATGAGCAGTTCTTC

abundance: .
d_gene: .
j_gene: TRBJ1-5
v_gene: TRBV20-1
CDR3aa: CSAIHYRVGVDQPQHF
CDR3nt: TGCAGTGCTATACACTACAGGGTTGGTGTTGATCAGCCCCAGCATTTT

abundance: .
d_gene: .
j_gene: TRBJ2-3
v_gene: TRBV29-1
CDR3aa: CSVTPSTDTQYF
CDR3nt: TGCAGCGTGACACCAAGCACAGATACGCAGTATTTT

abundance: few
d_gene: .
j_gene: TRBJ2-3
v_gene: TRBV5-5
CDR3aa: CASSLTRDGHRTDTQYF
CDR3nt: TGTGCCAGCAGCTTGACCAGGGACGGCCACCGGACAGATACGCAGTATTTT

abundance: .
d_gene: .
j_gene: TRBJ2-4
v_gene: TRBV11-1
CDR3aa: CASSRLGIQYF
CDR3nt: TGTGCCAGCAGCCGTTTGGGCATTCAGTACTTC

abundance: .
d_gene: TRBD2
j_gene: TRBJ2-1
v_gene: TRBV6-5
CDR3aa: CASSYSVTSGRNSYNEQFF
CDR3nt: TGTGCCAGCAGTTACTCCGTGACTAGCGGGAGGAATTCCTACAATGAGCAGTTCTTC

abundance: .
d_gene: .
j_gene: TRBJ2-1
v_gene: TRBV29-1
CDR3aa: CSVPSIGSYNEQFF
CDR3nt: TGCAGCGTGCCCTCGATTGGTAGTTACAATGAGCAGTTCTTC

abundance: .
d_gene: .
j_gene: TRBJ2-7
v_gene: TRBV7-2
CDR3aa: CASKPFRDPGYEQYF
CDR3nt: TGTGCCAGCAAACCTTTTCGGGACCCTGGCTACGAGCAGTACTTC

abundance: few
d_gene: .
j_gene: TRBJ1-5
v_gene: TRBV6-6
CDR3aa: CASSPGKHQPQHF
CDR3nt: TGTGCCAGCAGTCCTGGAAAGCATCAGCCCCAGCATTTT

abundance: .
d_gene: .
j_gene: TRBJ2-1
v_gene: TRBV25-1
CDR3aa: CASSDQTVYNEQFF
CDR3nt: TGTGCCAGCAGTGATCAGACAGTTTACAATGAGCAGTTCTTC

abundance: .
d_gene: TRBD1
j_gene: TRBJ2-7
v_gene: TRBV3-1
CDR3aa: CASSRGDSFLYEQYF
CDR3nt: TGTGCCAGCAGCCGAGGGGACAGTTTTTTGTACGAGCAGTACTTC

abundance: .
d_gene: .
j_gene: TRBJ2-1
v_gene: TRBV5-1
CDR3aa: CASSGLGGANYNEQFF
CDR3nt: TGCGCCAGCAGCGGGCTCGGCGGGGCCAACTACAATGAGCAGTTCTTC

abundance: .
d_gene: .
j_gene: TRBJ2-5
v_gene: TRBV5-5
CDR3aa: CASSLQGRQTQYF
CDR3nt: TGTGCCAGCAGCTTGCAGGGGAGACAGACCCAGTACTTC

abundance: few
d_gene: .
j_gene: TRBJ1-1
v_gene: TRBV5-1
CDR3aa: CASSLNGARTEAFF
CDR3nt: TGCGCCAGCAGCTTGAACGGGGCGAGAACTGAAGCTTTCTTT

abundance: few
d_gene: TRBD1
j_gene: TRBJ2-1
v_gene: TRBV24-1
CDR3aa: CATSDSSGQGSYNEQFF
CDR3nt: TGTGCCACCAGTGATTCTTCGGGACAGGGCTCCTACAATGAGCAGTTCTTC

abundance: .
d_gene: TRBD2
j_gene: TRBJ2-3
v_gene: TRBV12-3/TRBV12-4
CDR3aa: CASSFGRLAGTDTQYF
CDR3nt: TGTGCCAGCAGTTTCGGTCGGCTAGCGGGAACAGATACGCAGTATTTT

abundance: .
d_gene: .
j_gene: TRBJ2-1
v_gene: TRBV12-3/TRBV12-4
CDR3aa: CASSPRRGYNEQFF
CDR3nt: TGTGCCAGCAGTCCCCGCCGGGGGTACAATGAGCAGTTCTTC